This entry concerns a single T cell receptor beta chain. No cognate antigen has been identified for it. The input lacks base qualities; no much larger clone sits a single base away. The sample originates from a study of cytomegalovirus exposure and HLA in healthy donors (dated by TCRdb to 2017 to 2019). For the study in its entirety: An earlier analysis of several hundred of the donors reported about 300 Gb of sequence data and around 110 million unique TCR beta sequences obtained from around 180 million T cells. A later analysis re-examined previously published TCR beta repertoires from roughly 650 donors and added high-resolution HLA genotyping to investigate patterns of TCR occurrence. The later analysis used no new phenotypic data to find candidate immune exposures, relying instead on TCR beta sequences and their occurrence across donors. An early release covering 550 to 650 HLA-typed donors comprised about 320 gigabases of sequencing data and 85 million to 100 million unique TCR sequences. The study used immunosequencing to profile the T cell repertoires of 670 or so subjects and linked those repertoires to cytomegalovirus serostatus. Roughly 5 DR-DQ haplotypes were handled as single units for association and clustering because linkage in the cohort was strong. In a later genetic analysis, genome-wide SNP genotypes for about 65% of the roughly 700 donors were used, and that subset was treated as a discovery cohort. To decide whether each TCR beta V gene segment behaved as functional or pseudogenic, an earlier analysis of 587 of the donors relied on high-throughput TCR beta sequencing. In addition to the first cohort of about 650 subjects, a separate validation cohort of 130 or so different subjects was used. The aim of the study was to test whether cataloging public T cell receptors could identify signatures of past pathogen exposure. To predict cytomegalovirus infection status, the study brought together high-throughput TCR immunosequencing, statistical association of individual TCRs with disease status, and machine learning. Donor age, sex, ethnicity and CMV serostatus were collected together with the repertoire data. Among the roughly 400 genotyped donors, more than 70% belonged to the genetic ancestry cluster associated with self-reported Caucasian donors. Among several hundred genotyped donors of the cohort, an average of roughly 230,000 unique TCR beta nucleotide sequences was sequenced per donor, of which 15% to 20% were non-productive. Both class I and class II loci were covered by HLA typing, at four-digit resolution. All discovery cohort repertoires had been generated using a single sequencing platform. The number of typed donors differed by locus: about 620-630 for A, B, C, DRB1 and DQB1; 500 to 550 for DQA1; around 580 for DPA1; and roughly 470 for DPB1.

Results and caveats for the whole study, not just this receptor: In a later analysis, most CMV-associated TCR beta chains were found to appear HLA-restricted, with HLA associations seemingly driven largely by CMV exposure. Correlated functional status among segregating V segments might be attributable to linkage disequilibrium, but an unknown experimental factor could not be ruled out. In a later analysis, HLA-associated TCR beta chains showed more clonal expansion and lower generation probabilities than non-associated chains that were equally common. Sequencing depth was assumed to be roughly uniform across donors in the presence/absence analyses, though that assumption may not hold. A further reported finding was that TCR beta sequences accurately predicted the HLA-A and HLA-B alleles for most subjects in the first cohort. V-gene and J-gene trimming of TCR beta chains was associated with a missense DCLRE1C variant in a later genetic analysis, and the association was replicated in an independent cohort. A later genetic analysis reported fewer N-insertions in productive TCRs among donors in an Asian-associated ancestry cluster than the roughly 670-donor mean. A cluster of highly shared sequence variants was judged likely to represent a technical artifact of the sequencing pipeline. In a later analysis, several top co-occurrence clusters were reported to appear linked to parvovirus B19, influenza, CMV and Epstein-Barr virus. While some public TCRs were present in many individuals, most TCR sequences turned up only very rarely across donors. An earlier analysis of some 560 of the donors showed that most TCR beta V segments appeared in productive rearrangements either about 87% or about 30% of the time, which broadly matched IMGT annotations. The classifier was reported to diagnose cytomegalovirus status with high specificity and sensitivity in both the original cohort and the validation cohort. In vitro tests confirmed that three of the cytomegalovirus-associated TCR beta chains recognize cytomegalovirus antigens. This cohort had only TCR beta chains sequenced, and the lack of alpha or paired-chain data limited which features could be detected. CMV serostatus was the only immune exposure information available for the cohort. In a later analysis, more than 15,000 TCR beta sequences were associated with specific HLA alleles at a false discovery rate of 0.05. Because HLA typing was unavailable for some donors at each locus, only the typed subset was used in association tests. The study gave a list of some 150 TCR beta chains associated with cytomegalovirus. Some 16 rarely observed V segments, including chromosome 9 orphons, were excluded from the earlier analysis of some 590 of the donors because counts were too low. The authors suggested that the approach could potentially be generalized to other disease states and immunological phenotypes. In a later analysis, the rate of TCR association differed among HLA loci, with DRB1 alleles having the most associated TCRs and HLA-C alleles having the fewest. When HLA alleles, especially DR and DQ, strongly co-occurred, TCR associations were difficult to assign to individual alleles.

The library was produced with the immunoSEQ multiplex PCR assay. The multiplex PCR relied on a mix of 60 forward primers for TCR Vbeta segments and 13 reverse primers for TCR Jbeta segments. The CDR3 region of rearranged TCR beta genes was amplified from genomic DNA by a multiplex PCR assay. The Illumina HiSeq System was used to sequence the amplified TCR beta libraries as 87-base-pair reads. Turning to the authors' computational methods: In a later analysis, tens of millions of unique TCR beta chains were counted across the roughly 670 repertoires, and roughly 10 million of these chains were shared by at least two donors. A nearest-neighbor algorithm error-corrected the raw reads and collapsed the reads into unique sequences, merging closely related sequences to remove PCR and sequencing errors. Alignment of CDR3 sequences to IMGT reference sequences was used to assign V, D and J gene segments. For a sequence to be retained, at least a six-nucleotide match to both a V gene segment and a J gene segment was required. A rearrangement counted as productive if the CDR3 had no stop codons and remained in frame with V and J, and every other rearrangement counted as non-productive. Following IMGT convention, CDR3 was defined as the stretch from the second conserved V-encoded cysteine up to the conserved J-encoded phenylalanine. Sequences without an unambiguous match to a single V gene segment were excluded from the earlier analysis of 450 to 750 of the donors. In an earlier analysis of 587 of the donors, V segments were called functional above 56.7% productive rearrangements and were called segregating when the between-donor standard deviation exceeded 5%. A statistical classification framework was developed to diagnose cytomegalovirus status using the catalog of TCR beta chain sequences. A later analysis assigned V and J genes by comparing TCR nucleotide sequences with IMGT/GENE-DB human TR gene sequences. The TCRdist pipeline was used in a later analysis to assign CDR3 sequences and most-parsimonious VDJ recombination scenarios. In a later analysis, each TCR beta chain was defined by its CDR3 amino acid sequence together with its V-gene family, and reads without a unique V-gene family were excluded. In a later analysis, around 600 highly shared, low-generation-probability nucleotide sequences were removed to address suspected cross-contamination and a sequencing artifact. A later analysis calculated a clonal expansion index for each public chain from normalized within-repertoire ranks of inferred template counts. A later analysis computed generation probabilities with a VDJ recombination model fitted to out-of-frame rearrangements, and checked the results against IGoR. In a later analysis, hypergeometric tests were used to score TCR-TCR, TCR-HLA and TCR-CMV co-occurrence, with a repertoire-size bias correction applied to TCR pairs. To estimate false discovery rates, a later analysis permuted the HLA or CMV assignments 20 times. A later analysis grouped co-occurring TCRs with DBSCAN, adding TCRdist sequence similarity when clustering within HLA-allele-positive subsets. Co-occurrence clustering excluded repertoires with fewer than 30,000 or more than 120,000 public chains, plus five with anomalous nucleotide sharing. TCRdb stores this immuneACCESS table with in-frame sequences only. Part of the clones is absent; in the studies checked, under half of the shortfall reflects unresolved V genes, and no reason is known for the rest. The V and J calls and clone size are taken from that table; D and trimming were inferred from the DNA. Here the sample has about 100,000 clones; around 77% occur a single time. The ten largest clones add up to 4.2% of the sample.

The cohort was made up of 500 to 850 healthy bone marrow donors. All cohort members were sampled while nominally healthy, although unrecorded immune exposures were likely present. The donor was CMV seronegative and belonged to the group of 350 or so seronegative cohort members. Each donor provided a peripheral blood sample, and peripheral blood mononuclear cells were used for TCR beta sequencing. Genomic DNA was extracted from the blood cell samples with the Qiagen DNeasy Blood Extraction Kit. The receptor was derived from a male donor in good health and CMV-seronegative. The sequenced sample consisted of PBMCs.

The CDR3 loop reads CASSTGQDNEKLFF. The nucleotide sequence reads TGTGCCAGTAGTACGGGACAGGATAATGAAAAACTGTTTTTT. The chain uses TRBV19 and TRBJ1-4, with 8 middle bases fitting TRBD1. Including cysteine and phenylalanine, the CDR3 has 14 amino acids. Only the CDR3 DNA is retained, 42 bases long and in frame from the first base. V has 4 bases trimmed and J has 4 bases trimmed; junction bases matching no gene number 2. CDR1 and CDR2 (LNHDA, SQIVND) derive from the germline V gene (reference sequence).